These 30 T cell receptor beta chains share one sample of origin, sequenced in a study of PD-1 blockade in classical Hodgkin lymphoma. Time point specified: newly diagnosed, previously untreated cHL patient sample. The method was immunoSEQ multiplex PCR; TCRdb's version includes in-frame clones alone and lacks a portion of them. The data show under 30,000 clones, about 89% seen once. Sample: peripheral blood mononuclear cells (PBMCs). Source of these receptors: a human donor with classical Hodgkin lymphoma.

The CDR3 loop is CASRTRRETLAAGEQFF. The DNA of the CDR3 is TGTGCCAGCAGGACTAGACGGGAGACTCTGGCAGCCGGTGAGCAGTTCTTC. The chain combines TRBV7-2 with TRBJ2-1; possibly TRBD2 for D (6 bases). Germline V gene data show CDR1 as SGHTA and CDR2 as FQGNSA. The CDR3 covers 17 residues. V lost 6 bases to trimming and J lost 9 bases, with 27 bases between them.

The V gene is TRBV6-5, the J gene TRBJ2-1; 12 nucleotides agree with TRBD2. There are 15 residues in the CDR3. J lost 7 bases, V lost 6 bases, and 7 bases had no gene match. Germline V gives CDR1 MNHEY, CDR2 SVGAGI. The CDR3 is CASSHSSGRANEQFF. In nucleotides, the CDR3 is TGTGCCAGCAGCCATTCTAGCGGGAGGGCGAATGAGCAGTTCTTC.

This clone came up once. This rearrangement joins TRBV7-9 to TRBJ2-1; 11 nucleotides agree with TRBD1. The CDR3 totals 17 residues. Germline CDR1 and CDR2: SEHNR and FQNEAQ (reference sequence). Trimming took 5 bases from V and 2 from J; bases not matched to a gene: 8. The CDR3 DNA follows: TGTGCCAGCAGCACCCGAAGGGACAGGGGGACCTACAATGAGCAGTTCTTC. This translates into CASSTRRDRGTYNEQFF.

The gene calls are TRBV6-5 and TRBJ1-2; 7 positions match TRBD1. CDR3 length equals 13 residues. V dropped 5 bases and J dropped 4; count of bases not matched to a gene: 4. Per the germline V gene, CDR1 is MNHEY and CDR2 is SVGAGI. The CDR3 DNA reads TGTGCCAGCAGTGTAGGACAGGTCTATGGCTACACCTTC. Translated, it gives CASSVGQVYGYTF.

The V and J genes are TRBV7-8 and TRBJ1-5; maybe TRBD1 (5 bases). V lost 3 bases and J 4 bases, leaving 13 bases between the germline ends. CDR1 and CDR2 from the germline V gene are SGHVS and FQNEAQ. The CDR3 consists of 15 residues. CDR3 in amino acids: CASSLVLGGNQPQHF. The CDR3 DNA follows: TGTGCCAGCAGCTTGGTTCTGGGGGGAAATCAGCCCCAGCATTTT. Complete variable domain (other parts from reference TRBV7-8 and TRBJ1-5): GAGVSQSPRYKVAKRGQDVALRCDPISGHVSLFWYQQALGQGPEFLTYFQNEAQLDKSGLPSDRFFAERPEGSVSTLKIQRTQQEDSAVYLCASSLVLGGNQPQHFGDGTRLSIL.

The chain combines TRBV6-6 with TRBJ2-7; D remains ambiguous. The V and J ends lost 6 bases and 4 bases respectively, with 10 bases between them. This CDR3 region has 12 residues. The germline CDR1 and CDR2 sequences are MNHNY and SVGAGI (reference sequence). DNA for the CDR3: TGTGCCAGCAGCAACGGGCGGTACGAGCAGTACTTC. Protein sequence: CASSNGRYEQYF.

CDR3 DNA sequence: TGTGCCAGCAAAGGATGGGACGTGACCCAAGAGACCCAGTACTTC. Amino acid sequence: CASKGWDVTQETQYF. The chain carries TRBV27 and TRBJ2-5, with D possibly being TRBD1 or TRBD2 (5 bases each). Germline values: CDR1 MNHEY, CDR2 SMNVEV (reference sequence). This CDR3 spans 15 amino acids. Trimming shortened V by 7 bases and J by 1 base, and 16 bases separated the two germline ends.

This clone was picked up one time. The chain recombines TRBV18 with TRBJ1-3, with TRBD1 matching over 7 bases. With 1 base clipped from V and 4 bases from J, the junction kept 7 bases outside the gene matches. Germline loops: CDR1 KGHSH, CDR2 LQKENI. The CDR3 is 16 residues long. The CDR3 DNA sequence: TGTGCCAGCTCACCACGCAGTGGACAGGAAGGAAACACCATATATTTT. Its protein is CASSPRSGQEGNTIYF.

The gene calls are TRBV28 and TRBJ2-6; D assignment may be TRBD1 or TRBD2 (5 bases each). V was shortened by 6 bases and J by 0 bases, with 12 bases between the two germline ends. This CDR3 region has 16 residues. Germline V gene data show CDR1 as MDHEN and CDR2 as SYDVKM. The CDR3 region has the DNA TGTGCCAGCAGCCCCGGGACCCACTCTGGGGCCAACGTCCTGACTTTC. Its protein is CASSPGTHSGANVLTF.

This chain joins TRBV9 and TRBJ2-7, with 11 positions matching TRBD2. V shed 1 base and J 4 bases; nucleotides not matched to a gene: 1. The germline V gene has CDR1 SGDLS and CDR2 YYNGEE. The CDR3 contains 14 residues. This CDR3 reads CASSVLAGGYEQYF. The DNA of the CDR3 is TGTGCCAGCAGCGTACTAGCGGGAGGTTACGAGCAGTACTTC.

The chain has TRBV28 and TRBJ2-7; D gene unclear. Deletions cut 5 bases from V and 12 bases from J, with 20 bases between. The germline gives CDR1 MDHEN, CDR2 SYDVKM. This CDR3 region has 13 residues. The CDR3 is CASSLTWTGKLYF. In nucleotides, the CDR3 is TGTGCCAGCAGTCTGACTTGGACGGGCAAGTTGTACTTC. The variable domain in full, completed from reference TRBV28 and TRBJ2-7, reads DVKVTQSSRYLVKRTGEKVFLECVQDMDHENMFWYRQDPGLGLRLIYFSYDVKMKEKGDIPEGYSVSREKKERFSLILESASTNQTSMYLCASSLTWTGKLYFGPGTRLTVT.

The chain joins TRBV5-4 to TRBJ2-5; weak D call: TRBD2 (6 bases). Trimming cost V 5 bases and J 3 bases, with 8 bases left between them. The germline gives CDR1 SGHNT, CDR2 YYREEE (reference sequence). This CDR3 region has 12 residues. CDR3 DNA sequence: TGTGCCAGCAGGCGGGGCGAAGAGACCCAGTACTTC. Amino acid sequence: CASRRGEETQYF. The full variable domain, with the rest looked up from reference TRBV5-4 and TRBJ2-5, is ETGVTQSPTHLIKTRGQQVTLRCSSQSGHNTVSWYQQALGQGPQFIFQYYREEENGRGNFPPRFSGLQFPNYSSELNVNALELDDSALYLCASRRGEETQYFGPGTRLLVL.

V and J are TRBV7-2 and TRBJ2-3, with 12 nucleotides matching TRBD2. The V and J ends lost 6 bases and 5 bases, in that order; junction bases with no gene match: 6. Germline assignment: CDR1 SGHTA and CDR2 FQGNSA. The CDR3 consists of 15 residues. CDR3 sequence: CASRPGLAGGDTQYF. CDR3 bases: TGTGCCAGCAGGCCGGGACTAGCGGGTGGAGATACGCAGTATTTT.

The chain has TRBV7-8 and TRBJ2-3, with a weak D call TRBD2 (6 bases). The germline gives CDR1 SGHVS, CDR2 FQNEAQ. This CDR3 has 15 residues. Trimming took 1 base from V and 2 from J, leaving 10 bases between them. CDR3 bases: TGTGCCAGCAGCTTAGTTCCGGGGGACACAGATACGCAGTATTTT. It codes for CASSLVPGDTDTQYF. The whole variable domain, remainder taken from reference TRBV7-8 and TRBJ2-3, is GAGVSQSPRYKVAKRGQDVALRCDPISGHVSLFWYQQALGQGPEFLTYFQNEAQLDKSGLPSDRFFAERPEGSVSTLKIQRTQQEDSAVYLCASSLVPGDTDTQYFGPGTRLTVL.

This clone was seen just once. The chain carries TRBV30 and TRBJ1-2; 8 bases are shared with TRBD1. The CDR3 runs 14 residues. V lost 6 bases, J lost 6 bases, and 12 bases stayed unmatched. Germline CDR1 is GTSNPN and CDR2 is SVGIG (reference sequence). The CDR3 is CACSRGTGSHGYTF. The CDR3 nucleotides are TGTGCCTGCAGTAGGGGGACAGGTAGTCATGGCTACACCTTC.

In its sample, this clone was seen a few times. V and J are TRBV29-1 and TRBJ2-7; TRBD1 agrees at 7 bases. Germline V gives CDR1 SQVTM, CDR2 ANQGSEA. The CDR3 totals 11 residues. Losses at the gene ends were 6 bases for V and 6 bases for J; bases not matched to a gene: 5. CDR3 amino acids: CSVSQGSEQYF. CDR3 nucleotides: TGCAGCGTGTCACAGGGGAGCGAGCAGTACTTC.

The J gene is TRBJ1-4, the V gene TRBV10-1; 10 positions agree with TRBD1. This CDR3 spans 13 amino acids. The V and J ends lost 8 bases and 9 bases, in that order; junction bases with no gene match: 6. The germline CDR1 and CDR2 sequences are WNHNN and SYGVQD (reference sequence). The DNA of the CDR3 is TGCGCCAGCCAACGGGACAGGGGCCAAAAACTGTTTTTT. Translated, it gives CASQRDRGQKLFF.

This chain links TRBV4-3 with TRBJ2-1; a possible D gene is TRBD2 (6 bases). V lost 0 bases to trimming and J lost 6 bases, with 12 bases between them. This CDR3 has 15 amino acids. Per the germline V gene, CDR1 is LGHNA and CDR2 is YSLEER. The CDR3 coding sequence is TGCGCCAGCAGCCAAGATCTGCTAGCGAGCAATGAGCAGTTCTTC. Amino acids: CASSQDLLASNEQFF.

J is TRBJ1-5 and V is TRBV6-6; the D is unclear. Trimming left V 6 bases short and J 0 bases short, with 9 bases between. In germline, CDR1 is MNHNY, CDR2 SVGAGI (reference sequence). The CDR3 spans 14 residues. This CDR3 is CASSAGYSNQPQHF. CDR3 DNA sequence: TGTGCCAGCAGCGCAGGTTATAGCAATCAGCCCCAGCATTTT.

CDR3 protein: CASSLSYNEQFF. CDR3 coding DNA: TGCGCCAGCAGCTTGTCCTACAATGAGCAGTTCTTC. V and J are TRBV5-1 and TRBJ2-1; D is unresolved. V was cut by 1 base and J by 1 base, with 0 bases left in between. CDR1 is SGHRS and CDR2 is YFSETQ in the germline V gene. This CDR3 comprises 12 residues. The full variable domain, completed using reference TRBV5-1 and TRBJ2-1, is KAGVTQTPRYLIKTRGQQVTLSCSPISGHRSVSWYQQTPGQGLQFLFEYFSETQRNKGNFPGRFSGRQFSNSRSEMNVSTLELGDSALYLCASSLSYNEQFFGPGTRLTVL.

The chain uses TRBV6-4 and TRBJ2-1, with 8 bases aligning to TRBD2. Losses at the gene ends were 8 bases for V and 9 bases for J; bases not matched to a gene: 12. The CDR3 runs 14 residues. CDR1 and CDR2 (germline): MRHNA, SNTAGT. The CDR3 is CASGEQAGVGEQFF. The CDR3 DNA follows: TGTGCCAGCGGAGAACAAGCGGGAGTGGGTGAGCAGTTCTTC.

The CDR3 DNA sequence: TGTGCCAGCGGAAAATCAGCGGGCGGGACGACAGATACGCAGTATTTT. Translated: CASGKSAGGTTDTQYF. The gene calls are TRBV7-9 and TRBJ2-3, with D possibly TRBD2 on 6 matching bases. Trimming took off 8 bases at V and 3 bases at J, with 21 bases between the two ends. Looked up from germline, CDR1 is SEHNR and CDR2 is FQNEAQ (reference sequence). This CDR3 has 16 residues.

The chain carries TRBV29-1 and TRBJ1-5, with 7 bases aligning to TRBD1. The CDR3 has 14 amino acids. The J segment lost 3 bases and the V segment lost 7 bases, leaving 9 bases of the junction unmatched. CDR1 and CDR2 from the germline V gene are SQVTM and ANQGSEA. This chain's CDR3 is CSASTGDVNQPQHF. CDR3 coding DNA: TGCAGCGCCTCAACAGGGGATGTCAATCAGCCCCAGCATTTT. The variable domain in full, with the rest retrieved from reference TRBV29-1 and TRBJ1-5, is SAVISQKPSRDICQRGTSLTIQCQVDSQVTMMFWYRQQPGQSLTLIATANQGSEATYESGFVIDKFPISRPNLTFSTLTVSNMSPEDSSIYLCSASTGDVNQPQHFGDGTRLSIL.

The rearrangement uses TRBV4-3 and TRBJ1-4, with D tentatively TRBD1 (6 bases). V lost 0 bases, J lost 7 bases, and 9 bases lay in between. The CDR3 is 14 amino acids. Germline V gene sequence: CDR1 LGHNA, CDR2 YSLEER. In nucleotides, the CDR3 is TGCGCCAGCAGCCAAGAGGGCAGGGGTGAAAAACTGTTTTTT. Its protein product is CASSQEGRGEKLFF.

The chain couples TRBV2 to TRBJ2-7, with a weak D call TRBD2 (5 bases). CDR1 and CDR2 from the germline V gene are SNHLY and FYNNEI. The CDR3 covers 12 residues. V shed 7 bases and J shed 3 bases, with 10 bases lying between them. The CDR3 region is CASNEGSYEQYF. The CDR3 bases are TGTGCCAGCAACGAGGGTAGCTACGAGCAGTACTTC.

The rearrangement uses TRBV2 and TRBJ2-7; 9 bases match TRBD1. The germline CDR1 and CDR2 sequences are SNHLY and FYNNEI. J gave up 5 bases and V 6 bases, and 8 bases lay outside the gene matches. The CDR3 loop spans 14 amino acids. The CDR3 sequence: CASSQRGQGNEQYF. The CDR3, as DNA: TGTGCCAGCAGCCAAAGGGGACAGGGAAACGAGCAGTACTTC. The full variable domain, with the rest looked up from reference TRBV2 and TRBJ2-7, is EPEVTQTPSHQVTQMGQEVILRCVPISNHLYFYWYRQILGQKVEFLVSFYNNEISEKSEIFDDQFSVERPDGSNFTLKIRSTKLEDSAMYFCASSQRGQGNEQYFGPGTRLTVT.

The rearrangement joins TRBV6-1 to TRBJ2-1; maybe TRBD2 (6 bases). CDR3 length: 13 amino acids. CDR1 MNHNS and CDR2 SASEGT come from the germline V gene. Trimming removed 8 bases from V and 1 base from J, with 9 bases in between. The CDR3 sequence is CASRGTSYNEQFF. CDR3 DNA sequence: TGTGCCAGCCGCGGGACGTCCTACAATGAGCAGTTCTTC.

The rearrangement links TRBV7-2 to TRBJ2-7, with D maybe TRBD1 (6 bases). Germline V gives CDR1 SGHTA, CDR2 FQGNSA. V lost 6 bases and J lost 2, with 14 bases in between. This CDR3 has 14 residues. The CDR3 DNA is TGTGCCAGCAGATCACAGACAGGCCCCTACGAGCAGTACTTC. Translated, it gives CASRSQTGPYEQYF.

The V call is TRBV7-2, the J call TRBJ2-3; D is perhaps TRBD2 (6 bases). Trimming took off 6 bases at V and 4 bases at J, with 14 bases between the two ends. This CDR3 is built from 14 residues. The germline CDR1 and CDR2 sequences are SGHTA and FQGNSA. The CDR3 reads CASRESGGADTQYF. The CDR3 bases are TGTGCCAGCAGGGAATCCGGGGGTGCAGATACGCAGTATTTT.

This clone was observed once. J is TRBJ2-1 and V is TRBV18; no firm D call. The CDR3 loop spans 13 amino acids. The V gene lost 1 base and the J gene lost 5 bases, with 6 bases spanning the gap. Germline V lookup: CDR1 KGHSH, CDR2 LQKENI. The CDR3 here is CASSPQTNNEQFF. In nucleotides, the CDR3 is TGTGCCAGCTCACCACAGACAAACAATGAGCAGTTCTTC.